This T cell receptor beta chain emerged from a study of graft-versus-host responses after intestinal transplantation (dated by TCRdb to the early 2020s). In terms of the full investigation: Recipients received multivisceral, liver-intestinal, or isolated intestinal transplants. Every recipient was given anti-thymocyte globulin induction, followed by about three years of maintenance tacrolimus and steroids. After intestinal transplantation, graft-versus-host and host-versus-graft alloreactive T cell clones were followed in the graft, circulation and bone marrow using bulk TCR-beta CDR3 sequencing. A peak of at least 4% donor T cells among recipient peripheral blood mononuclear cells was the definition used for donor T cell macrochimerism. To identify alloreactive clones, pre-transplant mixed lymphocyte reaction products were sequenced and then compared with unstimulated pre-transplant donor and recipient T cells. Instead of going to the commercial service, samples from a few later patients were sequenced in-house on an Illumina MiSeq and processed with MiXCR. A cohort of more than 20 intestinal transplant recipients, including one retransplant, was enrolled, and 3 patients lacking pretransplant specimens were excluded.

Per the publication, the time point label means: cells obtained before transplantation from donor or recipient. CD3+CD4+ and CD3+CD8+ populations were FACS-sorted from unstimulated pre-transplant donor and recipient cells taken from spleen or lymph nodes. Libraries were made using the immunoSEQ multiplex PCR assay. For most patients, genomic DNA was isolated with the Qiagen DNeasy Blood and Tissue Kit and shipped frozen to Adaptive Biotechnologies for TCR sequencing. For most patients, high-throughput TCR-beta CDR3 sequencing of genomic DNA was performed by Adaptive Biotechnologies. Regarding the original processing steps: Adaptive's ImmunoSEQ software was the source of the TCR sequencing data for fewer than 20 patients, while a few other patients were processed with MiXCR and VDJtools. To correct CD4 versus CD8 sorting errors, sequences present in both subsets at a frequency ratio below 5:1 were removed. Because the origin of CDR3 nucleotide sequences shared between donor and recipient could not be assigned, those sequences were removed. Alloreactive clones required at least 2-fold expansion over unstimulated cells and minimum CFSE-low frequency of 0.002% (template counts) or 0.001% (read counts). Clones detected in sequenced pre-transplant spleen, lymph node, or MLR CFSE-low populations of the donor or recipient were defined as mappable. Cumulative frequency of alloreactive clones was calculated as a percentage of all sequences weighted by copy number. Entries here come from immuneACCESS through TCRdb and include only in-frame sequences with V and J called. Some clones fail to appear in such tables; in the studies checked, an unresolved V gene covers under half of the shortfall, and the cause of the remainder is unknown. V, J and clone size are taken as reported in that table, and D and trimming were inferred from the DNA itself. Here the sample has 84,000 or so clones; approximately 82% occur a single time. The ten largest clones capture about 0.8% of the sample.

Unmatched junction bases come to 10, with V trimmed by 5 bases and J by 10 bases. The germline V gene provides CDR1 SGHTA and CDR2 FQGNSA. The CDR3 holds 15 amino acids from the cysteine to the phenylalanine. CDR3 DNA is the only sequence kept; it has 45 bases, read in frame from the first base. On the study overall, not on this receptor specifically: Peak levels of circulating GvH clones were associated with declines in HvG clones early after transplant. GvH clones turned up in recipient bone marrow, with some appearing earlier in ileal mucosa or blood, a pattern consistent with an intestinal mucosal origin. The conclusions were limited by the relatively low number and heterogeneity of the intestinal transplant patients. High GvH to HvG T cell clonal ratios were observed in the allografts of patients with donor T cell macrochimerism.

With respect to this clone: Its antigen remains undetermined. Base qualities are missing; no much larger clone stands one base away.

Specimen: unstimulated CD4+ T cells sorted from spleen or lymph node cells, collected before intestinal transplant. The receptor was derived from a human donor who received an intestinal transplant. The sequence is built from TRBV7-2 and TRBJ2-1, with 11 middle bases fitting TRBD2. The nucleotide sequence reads TGTGCCAGCAGCGGATTGCTAGCGGGGGGCGGAGAGCAGTTCTTC. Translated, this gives CASSGLLAGGGEQFF.